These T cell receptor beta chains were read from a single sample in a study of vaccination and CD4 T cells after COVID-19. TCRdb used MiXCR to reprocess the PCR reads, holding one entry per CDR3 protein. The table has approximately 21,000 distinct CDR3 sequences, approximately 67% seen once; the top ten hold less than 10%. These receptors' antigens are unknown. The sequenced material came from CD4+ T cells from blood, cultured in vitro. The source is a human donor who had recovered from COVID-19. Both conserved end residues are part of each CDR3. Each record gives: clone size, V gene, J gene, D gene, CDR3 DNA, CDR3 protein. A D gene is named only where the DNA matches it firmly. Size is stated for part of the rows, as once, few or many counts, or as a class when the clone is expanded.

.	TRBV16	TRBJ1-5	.	TGTGCCAGCAGCCAACAGGGCCAGGGTCAGCCCCAGCATTTT	CASSQQGQGQPQHF
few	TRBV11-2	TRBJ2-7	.	TGTGCCAGCAGCTTGACTTCCGGGACAAGGGGGTACGAGCAGTACTTC	CASSLTSGTRGYEQYF
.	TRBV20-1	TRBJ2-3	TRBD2	TGCAGTGCTCGGGGCGGGAGGGTCACAGATACGCAGTATTTT	CSARGGRVTDTQYF
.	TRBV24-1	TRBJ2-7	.	TGTGCCACCAGTGAACAGGGTTTGTACGAGCAGTACTTC	CATSEQGLYEQYF
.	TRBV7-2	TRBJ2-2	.	TGTGCCAGCAGCCGCAGGGGAGGGACCGGGGAGCTGTTTTTT	CASSRRGGTGELFF
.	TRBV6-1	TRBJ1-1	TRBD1	TGTGCCAGCAGTGAGACAGGGGCCGCATTTGAAGCTTTCTTT	CASSETGAAFEAFF
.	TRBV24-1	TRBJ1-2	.	TGTGCCACCAGTGACCCTGCCGGGACACAACCATATGGCTACACCTTC	CATSDPAGTQPYGYTF
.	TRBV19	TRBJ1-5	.	TGTGCCAGTACTGACACCTCGCATCAGCCCCAGCATTTT	CASTDTSHQPQHF
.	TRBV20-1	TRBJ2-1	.	TGCAGTGAGAGATCCCCGAAGGCCTACAATGAGCAGTTCTTC	CSERSPKAYNEQFF
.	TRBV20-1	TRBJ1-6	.	TGCAGTGCTAGAGATCCGGCGGGACTTCATGAGTCACCCCTCCACTTT	CSARDPAGLHESPLHF
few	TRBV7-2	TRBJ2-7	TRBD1	TGTGCCAGCAGCTTCCAGGGGGCGTCTAGCTCCTACGAGCAGTACTTC	CASSFQGASSSYEQYF
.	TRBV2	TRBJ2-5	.	TGTGCCAGCAGACGAAGGGACATTCAAGAGACCCAGTACTTC	CASRRRDIQETQYF
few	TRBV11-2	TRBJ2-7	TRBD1	TGTGCCAGCAGCTTACGAACCGGGACAGGAGCTGCCCACGAGCAGTACTTC	CASSLRTGTGAAHEQYF
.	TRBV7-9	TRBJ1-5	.	TGTGCCAGCAGCGGAATTGGGCTGCAGCCCCAGCATTTT	CASSGIGLQPQHF
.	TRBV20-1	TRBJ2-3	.	TGCAGTGCGAGGGAGGCAGGGGGGCTCGCAGATACGCAGTATTTT	CSAREAGGLADTQYF
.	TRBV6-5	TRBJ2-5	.	TGTGCCAGCAGTTACTCGAGTTGGGGGCGAGAGACCCAGTACTTC	CASSYSSWGRETQYF
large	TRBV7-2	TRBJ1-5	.	TGTGCCAGCAGCGCACGGGGTCAGCCCCAGCATTTT	CASSARGQPQHF
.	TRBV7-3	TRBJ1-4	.	TGTGCCAGCAGCTCCAGGGTTGGTGAAAAACTGTTTTTT	CASSSRVGEKLFF
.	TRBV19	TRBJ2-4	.	TGTGCCAGTGCCCCCGGGGAGGCCAAAAACATTCAGTACTTC	CASAPGEAKNIQYF
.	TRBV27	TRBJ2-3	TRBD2	TGTGCCGCCGGAGCGGGAGGGCCCGGGGCAGATACGCAGTATTTT	CAAGAGGPGADTQYF
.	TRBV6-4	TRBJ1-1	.	TGTGCCAGCAGTGAAGAGTGGGGGGGGACGGGTGAAGCTTTCTTT	CASSEEWGGTGEAFF
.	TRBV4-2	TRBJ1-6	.	TGTGCCAGCAGCCCAAACCTACAGGGTCGCCTCCACTTT	CASSPNLQGRLHF
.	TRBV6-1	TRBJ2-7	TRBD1	TGTGCCAGCAGCTCCGGGACAGGGGGCAACTACGAGCAGTACTTC	CASSSGTGGNYEQYF
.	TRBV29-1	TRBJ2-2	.	TGCAGCGTTAGGGGTGAGACTACCGGGGAGCTGTTTTTT	CSVRGETTGELFF
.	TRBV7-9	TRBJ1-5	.	TGTGCCAGCAGCTCAAACTCACAGGGTAGCAATCAGCCCCAGCATTTT	CASSSNSQGSNQPQHF
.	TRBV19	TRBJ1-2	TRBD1	TGTGCCAGTAGCGGACAGGCGAGCGCTAACTATGGCTACACCTTC	CASSGQASANYGYTF
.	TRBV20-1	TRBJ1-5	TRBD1	TGCAGTGCTAAAGGGACAGGGGGCAATCAGCCCCAGCATTTT	CSAKGTGGNQPQHF
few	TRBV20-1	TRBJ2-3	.	TGCAGCTGCAGAGCCCCTAGGTCGACAGATACGCAGTATTTT	CSCRAPRSTDTQYF
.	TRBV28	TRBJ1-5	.	TGTGCCAGCCTCCCCCAGGGATTTCAGCCCCAGCATTTT	CASLPQGFQPQHF
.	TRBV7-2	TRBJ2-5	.	TGTGCCAGCACCCGGACGTCTCAAGAGACCCAGTACTTC	CASTRTSQETQYF
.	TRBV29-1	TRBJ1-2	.	TGCAGCGTCCCTGATGGCTACACCTTC	CSVPDGYTF
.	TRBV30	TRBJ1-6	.	TGTGCCTGGAGTGCAGTCCCCGACAGGAGGAAAAATTCACCCCTCCACTTT	CAWSAVPDRRKNSPLHF
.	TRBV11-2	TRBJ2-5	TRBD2	TGTGCCAGCAGCTTGGGACTAGCGGGAGAGACCCAGTACTTC	CASSLGLAGETQYF
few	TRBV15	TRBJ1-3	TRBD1	TGTGCCACCAGCAGAGATGTCGGGACAGGTGTCCTCTCTGGAAACACCATATATTTT	CATSRDVGTGVLSGNTIYF
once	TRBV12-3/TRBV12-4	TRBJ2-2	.	TGTGCCAGCAGTGACAGTAACACCGGGGAGCTGTTTTTT	CASSDSNTGELFF
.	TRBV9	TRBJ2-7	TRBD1	TGTGCCAGCGGACCTACGACAGGGGGTACCTACGAGCAGTACTTC	CASGPTTGGTYEQYF
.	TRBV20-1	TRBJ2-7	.	TGCAGTGCCCGAGATCGTACTAGGGGACATTGGGCTTACGAGCAGTACTTC	CSARDRTRGHWAYEQYF
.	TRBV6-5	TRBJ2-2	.	TGTGCCAGCAGTTACGAGGCGGGCAACACCGGGGAGCTGTTTTTT	CASSYEAGNTGELFF
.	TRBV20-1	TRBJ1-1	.	TGCAGTGCCAACCTGGGGCTCATGAACACTGAAGCTTTCTTT	CSANLGLMNTEAFF
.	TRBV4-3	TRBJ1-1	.	TGCGCCAGCAGCCAATACACCTCGGACAGTGAAGCTTTCTTT	CASSQYTSDSEAFF
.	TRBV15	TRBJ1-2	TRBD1	TGTGCCACCAGCCGGGGAGGGACAGTCATCTATGGCTACACCTTC	CATSRGGTVIYGYTF
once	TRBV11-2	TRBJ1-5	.	TGTGCCAGCAGCTTAACACCCAATAGCAATCAGCCCCAGCATTTT	CASSLTPNSNQPQHF
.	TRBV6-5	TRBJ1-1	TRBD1	TGTGCCAGCAGTTACCACAGGGGGGACACTGAAGCTTTCTTT	CASSYHRGDTEAFF
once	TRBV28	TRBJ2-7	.	TGTGCCAGCAGCCGGTCGGGGACGGGTGGCTACGAGCAGTACTTC	CASSRSGTGGYEQYF
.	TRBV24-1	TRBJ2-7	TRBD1	TGTGCCACCAGTGATTCCGGGACAGGGGGCTACGAGCAGTACTTC	CATSDSGTGGYEQYF
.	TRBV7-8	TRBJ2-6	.	TGTGCCAGTCTATTGGGGGGGCGTAACGTCCTGACTTTC	CASLLGGRNVLTF
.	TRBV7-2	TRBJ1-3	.	TGTGCCAGCAGCTTCCAGGGAAACACCATATATTTT	CASSFQGNTIYF